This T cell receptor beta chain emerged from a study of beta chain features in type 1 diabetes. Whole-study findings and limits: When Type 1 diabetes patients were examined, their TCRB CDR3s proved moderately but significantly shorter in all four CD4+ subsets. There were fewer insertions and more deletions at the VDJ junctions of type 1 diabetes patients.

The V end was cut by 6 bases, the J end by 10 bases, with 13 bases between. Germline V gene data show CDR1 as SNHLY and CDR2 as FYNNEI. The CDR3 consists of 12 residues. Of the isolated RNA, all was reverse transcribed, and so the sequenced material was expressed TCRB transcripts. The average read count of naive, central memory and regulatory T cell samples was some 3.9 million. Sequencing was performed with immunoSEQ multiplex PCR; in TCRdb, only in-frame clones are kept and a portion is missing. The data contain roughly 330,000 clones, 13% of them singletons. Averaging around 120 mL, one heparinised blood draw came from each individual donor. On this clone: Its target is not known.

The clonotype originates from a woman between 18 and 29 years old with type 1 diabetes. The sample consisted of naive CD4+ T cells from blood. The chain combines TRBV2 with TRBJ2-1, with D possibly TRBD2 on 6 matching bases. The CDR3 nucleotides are TGTGCCAGCAGGCGACTAGTTGCGGAGCAGTTCTTC. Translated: CASRRLVAEQFF.